Included here is one TCR beta chain sequence, with context. A second roughly 7 to 12 cycle PCR used barcoded and J-beta primers. In TCRdb, the 5' RACE reads were re-called with MiXCR into one record per CDR3 protein. The table shows about 580,000 distinct CDR3 sequences, with around 50% occurring only once. The sample comes from a study of blood T cells in healthy people across ages. The V end was cut by 0 bases, the J end by 5 bases, with 10 bases between. CDR3 length: 14 amino acids. From germline, CDR1 is WNHNN and CDR2 SYGVQD (reference sequence). The TCR was taken from a man older than 75 in good health. The chain joins TRBV10-1 to TRBJ2-5; D is ambiguous. The sequencing sample was made of blood. In DNA form, the CDR3 reads TGCGCCAGCAGTGAGTCGGGAAGGCCGGAGACCCAGTACTTC. Residues: CASSESGRPETQYF.